Shown below are 20 T cell receptor beta chains from a single sample sequenced in a study of siplizumab effects on memory and regulatory T cells. Some clones are missing from TCRdb's copy, which holds only in-frame ones; the method was immunoSEQ multiplex PCR. The sample lists roughly 100,000 clones, about 92% occurring once. Sequencing used CD4+ T cells sorted from blood. These receptors were collected from a human donor in good health.

V and J are TRBV5-1 and TRBJ2-3, with 9 bases that match TRBD2. Germline CDR1 is SGHRS and CDR2 is YFSETQ. V trimming: 6 bases; J trimming: 1 base; junction bases outside the gene matches: 12. This CDR3 is 17 amino acids long. In DNA form, the CDR3 reads TGCGCCAGCACCCTCTTTAGCGGGAGCGGGGGCACAGATACGCAGTATTTT. Residues: CASTLFSGSGGTDTQYF.

The chain has TRBV15 and TRBJ1-4; unclear D gene. The CDR3 loop spans 12 amino acids. The V gene lost 8 bases and the J gene lost 4 bases, with 8 bases spanning the gap. Germline V lookup: CDR1 LNHNV, CDR2 YYDKDF (reference sequence). The CDR3 protein is CATLNYNEKLFF. The CDR3 DNA sequence: TGTGCCACCCTGAACTATAATGAAAAACTGTTTTTT.

The V gene is TRBV11-2, the J gene TRBJ2-5, with D perhaps assigned TRBD1 or TRBD2 (6 bases each). V lost 1 base and J 4 bases, leaving 13 bases between the germline ends. Germline CDR1 SGHAT, CDR2 FQNNGV. The CDR3 totals 15 residues. The CDR3 reads CASSLVGGRVETQYF. CDR3 DNA sequence: TGTGCCAGCAGCTTAGTTGGGGGGCGCGTAGAGACCCAGTACTTC.

The gene calls are TRBV18 and TRBJ2-7; 10 nucleotides align to TRBD2. CDR3 size: 17 residues. J lost 0 bases, V lost 3 bases, and 8 bases had no gene match. CDR1 KGHSH and CDR2 LQKENI come from the germline V gene. CDR3 loop: CASSPIPTSGSSYEQYF. CDR3 in DNA: TGTGCCAGCTCACCGATACCGACTAGCGGGTCCTCCTACGAGCAGTACTTC.

This sequence joins TRBV5-1 and TRBJ1-2, with a tentative D call TRBD1 (6 bases). The CDR3 runs to 16 residues. Germline CDR1 and CDR2: SGHRS and YFSETQ. V was clipped by 4 bases and J by 7 bases, with 23 bases between them. CDR3 sequence reads: CASSQDGDTGRRGYTF. The CDR3 DNA is TGCGCCAGCAGCCAAGACGGGGACACAGGAAGACGTGGCTACACCTTC.

This rearrangement joins TRBV7-6 to TRBJ2-5, with 11 bases fitting TRBD1. The CDR3 consists of 15 residues. Germline CDR1 is SGHVS and CDR2 is FNYEAQ. J was trimmed by 2 bases and V by 3 bases; bases with no gene match: 2. In DNA, the CDR3 is TGTGCCAGCAGCTTGGGGGACAGGGGGCAAGAGACCCAGTACTTC. This translates into CASSLGDRGQETQYF.

J is TRBJ2-1 and V is TRBV7-9, with D unresolved. CDR3 length: 16 residues. Germline CDR1 reads SEHNR; CDR2 reads FQNEAQ (reference sequence). V shed 5 bases and J shed 0 bases, with 14 bases lying between them. This CDR3 reads CASSPRLLISYNEQFF. CDR3 sequence (DNA): TGTGCCAGCAGCCCGCGACTCCTGATCTCCTACAATGAGCAGTTCTTC.

This chain links TRBV29-1 with TRBJ1-1, with D possibly TRBD1 on 5 matching bases. Trimming removed 6 bases at V and 5 bases at J, with 13 bases between. Germline values: CDR1 SQVTM, CDR2 ANQGSEA. The CDR3 runs 12 residues. The CDR3 nucleotides are TGCAGCGTGGGGGGGATTCGTACTGAAGCTTTCTTT. It specifies CSVGGIRTEAFF.

This clone was seen only once. This rearrangement joins TRBV7-3 to TRBJ2-3; 10 nucleotides line up with TRBD2. V trimming: 5 bases; J trimming: 6 bases; junction bases outside the gene matches: 8. This CDR3 contains 15 residues. In germline, CDR1 is SGHTA, CDR2 FQGTGA. CDR3 in amino acids: CASSQRLAGIDTQYF. The CDR3 DNA sequence: TGTGCCAGCAGCCAGAGACTAGCGGGCATCGATACGCAGTATTTT. The whole variable domain, filled in from reference TRBV7-3 and TRBJ2-3, reads GAGVSQTPSNKVTEKGKYVELRCDPISGHTALYWYRQSLGQGPEFLIYFQGTGAADDSGLPNDRFFAVRPEGSVSTLKIQRTERGDSAVYLCASSQRLAGIDTQYFGPGTRLTVL.

This rearrangement joins TRBV9 to TRBJ2-3, with TRBD2 matching 12 bases. CDR1 and CDR2 from the germline V gene are SGDLS and YYNGEE. CDR3 length: 15 residues. V shed 3 bases and J 4 bases; nucleotides not matched to a gene: 3. The CDR3 loop is CASSETSGSPDTQYF. Written as DNA, the CDR3 is TGTGCCAGCAGCGAGACTAGCGGGAGCCCAGATACGCAGTATTTT.

The J gene is TRBJ2-2, the V gene TRBV28; D gene ambiguous. The CDR3 length is 13 residues. V lost 1 base and J 6 bases, leaving 6 bases between the germline ends. Per germline, CDR1 MDHEN and CDR2 SYDVKM. CDR3 sequence (DNA): TGTGCCAGCAGTTTATTTGGGGCCGGGGAGCTGTTTTTT. Protein sequence: CASSLFGAGELFF.

J is TRBJ1-4 and V is TRBV5-6; perhaps TRBD1 as D (5 bases). Germline assignment: CDR1 SGHDT and CDR2 YYEEEE. The CDR3 sequence is 15 residues long. V lost 0 bases, J lost 6 bases, and 12 bases lay in between. The CDR3 sequence is CASSLARGADEKLFF. The DNA of the CDR3 is TGTGCCAGCAGCTTGGCCCGGGGCGCGGATGAAAAACTGTTTTTT.

The chain combines TRBV29-1 with TRBJ1-4; D ambiguous. The V end was cut by 4 bases, the J end by 6 bases, with 24 bases between. Germline CDR1 SQVTM, CDR2 ANQGSEA. The CDR3 consists of 17 residues. The chain's CDR3 is CSVGVGEALTGYEKLFF. The CDR3 DNA follows: TGCAGCGTTGGAGTCGGAGAGGCCCTCACGGGTTATGAAAAACTGTTTTTT.

The chain carries TRBV7-3 and TRBJ2-3; D not resolved. V was trimmed by 8 bases and J by 6 bases, leaving 9 bases between them. Germline values: CDR1 SGHTA, CDR2 FQGTGA. The CDR3 spans 11 residues. CDR3 sequence reads: CASGLSDTQYF. The CDR3 DNA reads TGTGCCAGCGGTCTATCGGATACGCAGTATTTT.

The chain links TRBV7-2 to TRBJ2-5, with D perhaps TRBD1 or TRBD2 (6 bases each). The length of the CDR3 is 15 residues. Between the trimmed V and J ends, which lost 1 base and 7 bases, there was a span of 16 bases. Germline loops: CDR1 SGHTA, CDR2 FQGNSA. In DNA form, the CDR3 reads TGTGCCAGCAGCTTAGTAGGGGGAGGAGTGGGGACCCAGTACTTC. Protein product: CASSLVGGGVGTQYF.

The rearrangement uses TRBV6-1 and TRBJ2-5; TRBD1 matches at 8 bases. V gave up 6 bases and J gave up 5 bases; unmatched junction bases: 8. CDR1 and CDR2 from the germline V gene are MNHNS and SASEGT. The CDR3 covers 14 residues. The CDR3 DNA sequence: TGTGCCAGCAGCCGACAGGGGAAAAGGGAGACCCAGTACTTC. It translates to CASSRQGKRETQYF.

The chain joins TRBV25-1 to TRBJ2-1, with TRBD2 identical over 13 bases. V lost 4 bases, J lost 7 bases, and 4 bases stayed unmatched. Germline assignment: CDR1 MGHDK and CDR2 SYGVNS. The CDR3 is 15 residues long. CDR3 bases: TGTGCCAGCAGTGCACTAGCGGGAGGGTGGAATGAGCAGTTCTTC. It is translated as CASSALAGGWNEQFF. Full variable domain (remainder filled in from reference TRBV25-1 and TRBJ2-1): EADIYQTPRYLVIGTGKKITLECSQTMGHDKMYWYQQDPGMELHLIHYSYGVNSTEKGDLSSESTVSRIRTEHFPLTLESARPSHTSQYLCASSALAGGWNEQFFGPGTRLTVL.

The chain is built from TRBV19 and TRBJ2-6; TRBD1 or TRBD2 may be the D gene (6 bases each). CDR1 and CDR2 from the germline V gene are LNHDA and SQIVND (reference sequence). The V end lost 2 bases, the J end lost 2 bases, and 13 bases lay between the germline ends. The CDR3 extends over 17 amino acids. CDR3 region: CASSITSRGPGANVLTF. DNA of the CDR3: TGTGCCAGTAGTATAACATCCCGGGGGCCTGGGGCCAACGTCCTGACTTTC.

This clone showed up just once. The chain recombines TRBV25-1 with TRBJ1-2; a possible D gene is TRBD1 (6 bases). Germline CDR1 reads MGHDK; CDR2 reads SYGVNS. Deletions cut 4 bases from V and 4 bases from J, with 10 bases between. The CDR3 length is 13 residues. The CDR3 spells CASSGSTGYGYTF. In nucleotides, the CDR3 is TGTGCCAGCAGTGGGTCGACAGGCTATGGCTACACCTTC.

CDR3: CASSVGRPPYNEQFF. DNA of the CDR3: TGTGCCAGCAGCGTAGGTCGCCCCCCCTACAATGAGCAGTTCTTC. This sequence joins TRBV9 and TRBJ2-1; no clear D gene. In germline, CDR1 is SGDLS, CDR2 YYNGEE. The CDR3 is 15 residues long. The ends were cut back, 0 bases at V and 2 bases at J, with 9 bases in the middle.